This T cell receptor beta chain was observed in a study of T cell responses to AZD1222 COVID-19 vaccine. The CDR3 has 13 amino acids. Germline CDR1 is MNHEY and CDR2 is SVGAGI. V was trimmed by 2 bases and J by 4 bases, leaving 7 bases between them. A word on this clone: The antigen remains undetermined.

Only in-frame clones appear in the TCRdb table, and some are missing; sequencing was by immunoSEQ multiplex PCR. The sample shows fewer than 200,000 clones, around 88% of them seen only once. Whole-study findings and limits: White British donors predominated, females outnumbered males, and clonal diversity was possibly underestimated. Unmutated variant regions are reportedly the target of nearly half of TCRs that are spike-specific. At baseline, seropositivity was found in only five or six AZD1222 recipients.

The V gene is TRBV6-5, the J gene TRBJ2-3; either TRBD1 or TRBD2 may supply D (5 bases each). The receptor was isolated from an adult in good health. This specimen consisted of peripheral blood, obtained on day 0 of AZD1222 vaccination. The DNA for the CDR3 is TGTGCCAGCAGTTACGGGACGTCAGATACGCAGTATTTT. It codes for CASSYGTSDTQYF.